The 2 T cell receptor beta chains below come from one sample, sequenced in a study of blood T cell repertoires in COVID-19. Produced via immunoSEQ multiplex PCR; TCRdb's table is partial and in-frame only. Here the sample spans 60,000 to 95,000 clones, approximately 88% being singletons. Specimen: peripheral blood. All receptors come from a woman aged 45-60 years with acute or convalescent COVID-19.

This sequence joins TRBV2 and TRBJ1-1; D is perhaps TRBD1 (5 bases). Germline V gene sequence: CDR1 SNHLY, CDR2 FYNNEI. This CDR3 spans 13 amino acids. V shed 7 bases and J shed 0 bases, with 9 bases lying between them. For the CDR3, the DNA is TGTGCCAGCAAGGACAATATGAACACTGAAGCTTTCTTT. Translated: CASKDNMNTEAFF. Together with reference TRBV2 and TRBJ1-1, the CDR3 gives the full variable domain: EPEVTQTPSHQVTQMGQEVILRCVPISNHLYFYWYRQILGQKVEFLVSFYNNEISEKSEIFDDQFSVERPDGSNFTLKIRSTKLEDSAMYFCASKDNMNTEAFFGQGTRLTVV.

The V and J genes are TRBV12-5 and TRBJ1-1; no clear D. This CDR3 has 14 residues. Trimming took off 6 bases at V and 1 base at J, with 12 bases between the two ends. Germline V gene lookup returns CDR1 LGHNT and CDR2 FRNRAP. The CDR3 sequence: CASGSGAPNTEAFF. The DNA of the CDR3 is TGTGCTAGTGGCTCGGGAGCCCCGAACACTGAAGCTTTCTTT.